This T cell receptor beta chain came from a study of response to subunit inactivated influenza vaccine. TCRdb processed the RT-PCR reads anew with MiXCR; each CDR3 protein has one entry. The table includes 500,000 to 550,000 distinct CDR3 sequences, 6.5% to 8% detected once. Deletions cut 6 bases from V and 3 bases from J, with 14 bases between. The germline V gene encodes CDR1 ENHRY and CDR2 SYGVKD. CDR3 length: 14 amino acids. General study results and limits: After each seasonal influenza vaccination, few new T cells are recruited, the authors suggested.

Concerning this clonotype: The antigen remains undetermined.

Here the sequenced sample was PBMCs from blood, taken around 25 months after vaccination. The TCR sequence derives from a man aged 50-75 years who received an inactivated influenza vaccine. The J gene is TRBJ2-5, the V gene TRBV10-3; D is tentatively TRBD1 or TRBD2 (5 bases each). The CDR3 spells CAISNSGTEETQYF. The CDR3 nucleotides read TGTGCCATCAGCAACTCCGGGACGGAAGAGACCCAGTACTTC.